A selection of T cell receptor beta chains follows, all from one sample in a study of CD8 T cells in ankylosing spondylitis. Each CDR3 protein gets one entry after TCRdb re-called the 5' RACE reads with MiXCR. The sample lists 350,000 or so distinct CDR3 sequences; less than 9.5% were seen once. Material for sequencing was blood, either unsorted or a sorted T cell fraction (not recorded which). These receptors were collected from a male donor with ankylosing spondylitis. CDR3s include the opening cysteine and the closing phenylalanine or tryptophan. D genes are given only for firm matches. Not every row has a clone size; where given, it reads once, few, many or a size class.

d_gene: NA
j_gene: TRBJ2-6
v_gene: TRBV20-1
abundance: NA
CDR3nt: TGCAGTGCTAGAGATAGGGTCCGGTCTGGGGCCAACGTCCTGACTTTC
CDR3aa: CSARDRVRSGANVLTF

d_gene: NA
j_gene: TRBJ2-7
v_gene: TRBV12-3/TRBV12-4
abundance: few
CDR3nt: TGTGCCAGCAGTCAACAGGGCTCTACGATCGAGCAGTACTTC
CDR3aa: CASSQQGSTIEQYF

d_gene: NA
j_gene: TRBJ2-5
v_gene: TRBV10-3
abundance: NA
CDR3nt: TGTGCCATCAGTGATTCGAGGGAGACCCAGTACTTC
CDR3aa: CAISDSRETQYF

d_gene: NA
j_gene: TRBJ2-4
v_gene: TRBV29-1
abundance: many
CDR3nt: TGCAGCGTTGTAATCCGGGAGGCCAAAAACATTCAGTACTTC
CDR3aa: CSVVIREAKNIQYF

d_gene: TRBD1
j_gene: TRBJ1-2
v_gene: TRBV15
abundance: few
CDR3nt: TGTGCCACCAGCAGAGATACAGGGGGCTATGGCTACACCTTC
CDR3aa: CATSRDTGGYGYTF

d_gene: TRBD1
j_gene: TRBJ2-5
v_gene: TRBV30
abundance: NA
CDR3nt: TGTGCCTGGGAAGACAGGGGAGAGACCCAGTACTTC
CDR3aa: CAWEDRGETQYF

d_gene: TRBD1
j_gene: TRBJ1-6
v_gene: TRBV11-2
abundance: NA
CDR3nt: TGTGCCAGCAGCTTAGAGTATCTCTTACAGGGGGCGGAATCACCCCTCCACTTT
CDR3aa: CASSLEYLLQGAESPLHF

d_gene: TRBD1
j_gene: TRBJ1-2
v_gene: TRBV29-1
abundance: few
CDR3nt: TGCAGCGTTGAAGTTGAACAGGGGAAAGGCTATGGCTACACCTTC
CDR3aa: CSVEVEQGKGYGYTF

d_gene: TRBD1
j_gene: TRBJ2-5
v_gene: TRBV6-2/TRBV6-3
abundance: NA
CDR3nt: TGTGCCAGCAGACCCGTGGGACAGGGAGGGGAGACCCAGTACTTC
CDR3aa: CASRPVGQGGETQYF

d_gene: TRBD2
j_gene: TRBJ2-5
v_gene: TRBV7-8
abundance: few
CDR3nt: TGTGCCAGCAGCTTATCGGGGGGTGTCCAGTACTTC
CDR3aa: CASSLSGGVQYF

d_gene: TRBD2
j_gene: TRBJ2-1
v_gene: TRBV3-1
abundance: many
CDR3nt: TGTGCCAGCAGCCATTCCTGGGGCGGGAGTGCATCCTACAATGAGCAGTTCTTC
CDR3aa: CASSHSWGGSASYNEQFF

d_gene: TRBD2
j_gene: TRBJ2-5
v_gene: TRBV29-1
abundance: NA
CDR3nt: TGCAGCGCCCGAGCGGGAGAAGAGACCCAGTACTTC
CDR3aa: CSARAGEETQYF

d_gene: NA
j_gene: TRBJ2-1
v_gene: TRBV4-1
abundance: many
CDR3nt: TGCGCCAGCAGCCTGGCCCATTACAATGAGCAGTTCTTC
CDR3aa: CASSLAHYNEQFF

d_gene: TRBD1
j_gene: TRBJ1-1
v_gene: TRBV27
abundance: NA
CDR3nt: TGTGCCAGCAGTCGCTACCCTGGGACAGCTGAAGCTTTCTTT
CDR3aa: CASSRYPGTAEAFF

d_gene: TRBD2
j_gene: TRBJ2-3
v_gene: TRBV19
abundance: few
CDR3nt: TGTGCCACCCGGACTAGCGGGACAGATACGCAGTATTTT
CDR3aa: CATRTSGTDTQYF

d_gene: NA
j_gene: TRBJ2-1
v_gene: TRBV20-1
abundance: NA
CDR3nt: TGCAGTGCAAACCTGCAGGACAATGAGCAGTTCTTC
CDR3aa: CSANLQDNEQFF

d_gene: TRBD1
j_gene: TRBJ2-2
v_gene: TRBV28
abundance: few
CDR3nt: TGTGCCAGCAGTTTATCGGGGCAGGGGGACGGGGAGCTGTTTTTT
CDR3aa: CASSLSGQGDGELFF

d_gene: NA
j_gene: TRBJ2-1
v_gene: TRBV3-1
abundance: NA
CDR3nt: TGTGCCAGCAGCCCCGAGGTGTCCCACAATGAGCAGTTCTTC
CDR3aa: CASSPEVSHNEQFF

d_gene: NA
j_gene: TRBJ2-1
v_gene: TRBV6-2/TRBV6-3
abundance: NA
CDR3nt: TGTGCCAGCAGTTACTCAACCGGGAATGAGCAGTTCTTC
CDR3aa: CASSYSTGNEQFF

d_gene: NA
j_gene: TRBJ1-5
v_gene: TRBV12-3/TRBV12-4
abundance: few
CDR3nt: TGTGCCAGCAGAAAGAGGGATCAGCCCCAGCATTTT
CDR3aa: CASRKRDQPQHF

d_gene: TRBD2
j_gene: TRBJ2-2
v_gene: TRBV5-1
abundance: few
CDR3nt: TGCGCCAGCACCGGGACTAGCGGGAGGGCTGACACCGGGGAGCTGTTTTTT
CDR3aa: CASTGTSGRADTGELFF

d_gene: NA
j_gene: TRBJ2-7
v_gene: TRBV9
abundance: NA
CDR3nt: TGTGCCAGCAGCGTAGGTGTCGGCTACGAGCAGTACTTC
CDR3aa: CASSVGVGYEQYF

d_gene: NA
j_gene: TRBJ2-2
v_gene: TRBV5-1
abundance: many
CDR3nt: TGCGCCAGCAGCGTGACCCGGACAGCTAACACCGGGGAGCTGTTTTTT
CDR3aa: CASSVTRTANTGELFF

d_gene: TRBD1
j_gene: TRBJ2-5
v_gene: TRBV12-3/TRBV12-4
abundance: many
CDR3nt: TGTGCCAGCAGTTTTCACTTATCAGGGGGCTGGGAGACCCAGTACTTC
CDR3aa: CASSFHLSGGWETQYF

d_gene: NA
j_gene: TRBJ1-4
v_gene: TRBV5-1
abundance: few
CDR3nt: TGCGCCAGCAGCTTGATGGGAGCAACTAATGAAAAACTGTTTTTT
CDR3aa: CASSLMGATNEKLFF

d_gene: TRBD2
j_gene: TRBJ2-7
v_gene: TRBV20-1
abundance: few
CDR3nt: TGCAGTGCTCTGGGACTAGAAGGCGAGCAGTACTTC
CDR3aa: CSALGLEGEQYF

d_gene: NA
j_gene: TRBJ2-7
v_gene: TRBV12-3/TRBV12-4
abundance: NA
CDR3nt: TGTGCCAGCAGTTTAGGACTAAACTCCTACGAGCAGTACTTC
CDR3aa: CASSLGLNSYEQYF

d_gene: NA
j_gene: TRBJ2-7
v_gene: TRBV29-1
abundance: many
CDR3nt: TGCAGCGTTGTACAGGGTGGAGCCTACGAGCAGTACTTC
CDR3aa: CSVVQGGAYEQYF

d_gene: NA
j_gene: TRBJ1-1
v_gene: TRBV20-1
abundance: many
CDR3nt: TGCAGTGCTGTAGAACCGGACAGCCCCATGAACACTGAAGCTTTCTTT
CDR3aa: CSAVEPDSPMNTEAFF

d_gene: TRBD2
j_gene: TRBJ2-2
v_gene: TRBV10-3
abundance: few
CDR3nt: TGTGCCATCAGCGCGGGACTAGCGGGCACCGGGGAGCTGTTTTTT
CDR3aa: CAISAGLAGTGELFF

d_gene: NA
j_gene: TRBJ2-2
v_gene: TRBV11-2
abundance: few
CDR3nt: TGTGCCAGCAGCTTTATCACAACGAACACCGGGGAGCTGTTTTTT
CDR3aa: CASSFITTNTGELFF

d_gene: NA
j_gene: TRBJ2-3
v_gene: TRBV15
abundance: few
CDR3nt: TGTGCCACCAGCACTACAATTAGCACAGATACGCAGTATTTT
CDR3aa: CATSTTISTDTQYF

d_gene: NA
j_gene: TRBJ1-1
v_gene: TRBV11-1
abundance: many
CDR3nt: TGTGCCAGCAGCTCGCACCGGGACCTCCTAATACAGAACACTGAAGCTTTCTTT
CDR3aa: CASSSHRDLLIQNTEAFF

d_gene: NA
j_gene: TRBJ1-1
v_gene: TRBV20-1
abundance: NA
CDR3nt: TGCAGTGCTCAGGACAAGTCGGGAACGAACACTGAAGCTTTCTTT
CDR3aa: CSAQDKSGTNTEAFF

d_gene: TRBD1
j_gene: TRBJ2-7
v_gene: TRBV4-2
abundance: NA
CDR3nt: TGTGCCAGCAGCCAACCTCTTGGGACAGGCGGGGAGCAGTACTTC
CDR3aa: CASSQPLGTGGEQYF

d_gene: NA
j_gene: TRBJ2-7
v_gene: TRBV6-5
abundance: few
CDR3nt: TGTGCCAGCAGTTGGGACATACGGACCTACGAGCAGTACTTC
CDR3aa: CASSWDIRTYEQYF

d_gene: TRBD2
j_gene: TRBJ2-1
v_gene: TRBV7-2
abundance: NA
CDR3nt: TGTGCCAGCAGCGGAAGGGAGGGCGGGGATGAGCAGTTCTTC
CDR3aa: CASSGREGGDEQFF

d_gene: NA
j_gene: TRBJ2-1
v_gene: TRBV7-9
abundance: many
CDR3nt: TGTGCCAGCAGCCAAACACGCGGTGAGCAGTTCTTC
CDR3aa: CASSQTRGEQFF

d_gene: NA
j_gene: TRBJ2-7
v_gene: TRBV9
abundance: few
CDR3nt: TGTGCCAACCAAACCGGGAGCTCCTACGAGCAGTACTTC
CDR3aa: CANQTGSSYEQYF

d_gene: NA
j_gene: TRBJ2-3
v_gene: TRBV27
abundance: NA
CDR3nt: TGTGCCAGCAGTCCACGACCGGGACCCAGCACAGATACGCAGTATTTT
CDR3aa: CASSPRPGPSTDTQYF

d_gene: NA
j_gene: TRBJ1-3
v_gene: TRBV9
abundance: NA
CDR3nt: TGTGCCAGCAGTGAAACAGGGTCTTTTGGAAACACCATATATTTT
CDR3aa: CASSETGSFGNTIYF

d_gene: NA
j_gene: TRBJ2-1
v_gene: TRBV6-5
abundance: few
CDR3nt: TGTGCCAGCAGTTACAAACGGACAGTAGGCTCCTACAATGAGCAGTTCTTC
CDR3aa: CASSYKRTVGSYNEQFF

d_gene: NA
j_gene: TRBJ2-7
v_gene: TRBV9
abundance: NA
CDR3nt: TGTGCCAGCAGCGTAGAGGCTGGAAGTTACGAGCAGTACTTC
CDR3aa: CASSVEAGSYEQYF

d_gene: TRBD1
j_gene: TRBJ2-5
v_gene: TRBV12-3/TRBV12-4
abundance: NA
CDR3nt: TGTGCCAGCAGCAACCGGGACAGGTGGAAAGAGACCCAGTACTTC
CDR3aa: CASSNRDRWKETQYF

d_gene: NA
j_gene: TRBJ1-4
v_gene: TRBV27
abundance: few
CDR3nt: TGTGCCAGCAGTCCAGGGAGGCAATGGGGTGAAAAACTGTTTTTT
CDR3aa: CASSPGRQWGEKLFF

d_gene: NA
j_gene: TRBJ1-1
v_gene: TRBV27
abundance: many
CDR3nt: TGTGCCAGCAGTTTATTACTTACGACTGAAGCTTTCTTT
CDR3aa: CASSLLLTTEAFF

d_gene: NA
j_gene: TRBJ2-1
v_gene: TRBV7-3
abundance: few
CDR3nt: TGTGCCAGCAGGGGCCTGGGAAGCAATGAGCAGTTCTTC
CDR3aa: CASRGLGSNEQFF

d_gene: TRBD2
j_gene: TRBJ2-1
v_gene: TRBV18
abundance: NA
CDR3nt: TGTGCCAGCTCACAACCGGGACTAGCGGGAGGCACGAATGAGCAGTTCTTC
CDR3aa: CASSQPGLAGGTNEQFF

d_gene: TRBD2
j_gene: TRBJ2-7
v_gene: TRBV11-3
abundance: few
CDR3nt: TGTGCCAGCAGCTCCATAACTAGCGGCCTAACCTACGAGCAGTACTTC
CDR3aa: CASSSITSGLTYEQYF

d_gene: NA
j_gene: TRBJ1-1
v_gene: TRBV4-3
abundance: NA
CDR3nt: TGCGCCAGCAGCCAAGACTCACTGAACACTGAAGCTTTCTTT
CDR3aa: CASSQDSLNTEAFF

d_gene: NA
j_gene: TRBJ2-1
v_gene: TRBV7-8
abundance: few
CDR3nt: TGTGCCAGCAGCTTAAGATTTGGGATCAATGAGCAGTTCTTC
CDR3aa: CASSLRFGINEQFF

d_gene: NA
j_gene: TRBJ1-1
v_gene: TRBV5-1
abundance: NA
CDR3nt: TGCGCCAGCAGCTATTCAGGGCCCTCGGACACTGAAGCTTTCTTT
CDR3aa: CASSYSGPSDTEAFF

d_gene: TRBD1
j_gene: TRBJ2-2
v_gene: TRBV6-5
abundance: NA
CDR3nt: TGTGCCAGCAGTTACGGCCACAGGGGGAACGGGGAGCTGTTTTTT
CDR3aa: CASSYGHRGNGELFF

d_gene: TRBD2
j_gene: TRBJ2-2
v_gene: TRBV7-2
abundance: few
CDR3nt: TGTGCCAGCAGCGGGACTAGCGGAGGGAACACCGGGGAGCTGTTTTTT
CDR3aa: CASSGTSGGNTGELFF

d_gene: NA
j_gene: TRBJ1-6
v_gene: TRBV7-8
abundance: NA
CDR3nt: TGTGCCAGCAGCCCCCGGAGGGGGGGCGGCTATAATTCACCCCTCCACTTT
CDR3aa: CASSPRRGGGYNSPLHF

d_gene: NA
j_gene: TRBJ2-2
v_gene: TRBV30
abundance: NA
CDR3nt: TGTGCCTCCCTCCGGGGACCGAACACCGGGGAGCTGTTTTTT
CDR3aa: CASLRGPNTGELFF

d_gene: TRBD1
j_gene: TRBJ1-2
v_gene: TRBV6-5
abundance: NA
CDR3nt: TGTGCCAGCAGTTCGGCCGGGACAGGGGTGACAGGCTACACCTTC
CDR3aa: CASSSAGTGVTGYTF

d_gene: TRBD2
j_gene: TRBJ2-1
v_gene: TRBV5-1
abundance: few
CDR3nt: TGCGCCAGCAGCTTGGAAGCGGGAGGGGACTACAATGAGCAGTTCTTC
CDR3aa: CASSLEAGGDYNEQFF

d_gene: NA
j_gene: TRBJ1-5
v_gene: TRBV6-2/TRBV6-3
abundance: few
CDR3nt: TGTGCCAGCAGTCGACAGCGCCGGACGGGGAGCAATCAGCCCCAGCATTTT
CDR3aa: CASSRQRRTGSNQPQHF